Presented here are 19 T cell receptor beta chains from one specimen sequenced in a study of monozygotic twins with inflammatory bowel disease. One entry per CDR3 protein, without DNA, is what TCRdb gives after re-calling the 5' RACE reads. The sample holds around 230,000 distinct CDR3 sequences. Sequences were obtained from blood. The receptors stem from a human donor with ulcerative colitis or Crohn's disease, or a healthy co-twin of an affected twin (not recorded which).

The chain recombines TRBV5-6 with TRBJ1-5; the D call of TRBD1 rests on TCRdb alone, since no DNA is present to check it. The germline V gene encodes CDR1 SGHDT and CDR2 YYEEEE. The CDR3 length is 17 residues. The CDR3 reads CASSKLGQADSNQPQHF. The full variable domain, its missing parts supplied by reference TRBV5-6 and TRBJ1-5, is DAGVTQSPTHLIKTRGQQVTLRCSPKSGHDTVSWYQQALGQGPQFIFQYYEEEERQRGNFPDRFSGHQFPNYSSELNVNALLLGDSALYLCASSKLGQADSNQPQHFGDGTRLSIL.

This chain uses TRBV12-3 or TRBV12-4 with TRBJ1-5; TCRdb picks TRBD1, but there is no DNA to check that call. The CDR3 length is 12 residues. CDR3: CASSSPDQPQHF.

V gene TRBV5-1 combines with J gene TRBJ2-1; TCRdb's assignment of TRBD2 cannot be checked, as there is no DNA. Germline loops: CDR1 SGHRS, CDR2 YFSETQ. The CDR3 has 15 amino acids. CDR3 amino acids: CASSILAGVSNEQFF.

The gene calls are TRBV5-1 and TRBJ2-1; TCRdb's assignment of TRBD1 cannot be checked, as there is no DNA. This CDR3 has 12 amino acids. The V gene's germline CDR1 is SGHRS and CDR2 YFSETQ. This CDR3 is CASSGRVNEQFF.

V is TRBV20-1 and J is TRBJ2-2. CDR3 size: 14 residues. Germline V lookup: CDR1 DFQATT, CDR2 SNEGSKA (reference sequence). The chain's CDR3 is CSAPSASRAGELFF.

This sequence joins TRBV3-1 and TRBJ1-2. CDR1 LGHDT and CDR2 YNNKEL come from the germline V gene (reference sequence). The CDR3 extends over 16 amino acids. This CDR3 is CASSQGGSFENYGYTF.

The chain employs TRBV7-9 and TRBJ2-3; TCRdb's assignment of TRBD1 cannot be checked, as there is no DNA. Germline V gene sequence: CDR1 SEHNR, CDR2 FQNEAQ (reference sequence). The CDR3 is made up of 16 amino acids. The CDR3 reads CASPTPGQGGTDTQYF.

V usage is TRBV14 and J usage is TRBJ2-3; the D call of TRBD1 rests on TCRdb alone, since no DNA is present to check it. CDR3 length: 15 amino acids. Germline values: CDR1 SGHDN, CDR2 FVKESK. CDR3 region: CASSHRTASTDTQYF. The whole variable domain, filled in from reference TRBV14 and TRBJ2-3, reads EAGVTQFPSHSVIEKGQTVTLRCDPISGHDNLYWYRRVMGKEIKFLLHFVKESKQDESGMPNNRFLAERTGGTYSTLKVQPAELEDSGVYFCASSHRTASTDTQYFGPGTRLTVL.

The chain carries TRBV5-6 and TRBJ2-7; absent DNA, TCRdb's TRBD2 call cannot be checked. The germline V gene has CDR1 SGHDT and CDR2 YYEEEE. The CDR3 contains 14 residues. This chain's CDR3 is CASSLGPLSGEQYF. The whole variable domain, remainder taken from reference TRBV5-6 and TRBJ2-7, is DAGVTQSPTHLIKTRGQQVTLRCSPKSGHDTVSWYQQALGQGPQFIFQYYEEEERQRGNFPDRFSGHQFPNYSSELNVNALLLGDSALYLCASSLGPLSGEQYFGPGTRLTVT.

J is TRBJ2-3 and V is TRBV27; TCRdb reports TRBD1, a call that lacks DNA to check it against. Per germline, CDR1 MNHEY and CDR2 SMNVEV (reference sequence). The CDR3 runs to 15 residues. This CDR3 reads CASSGRGRVTDTQYF.

This chain uses TRBV2 with TRBJ1-4; TCRdb indicates TRBD1, and absent DNA this call remains unverified. The CDR3 spans 14 residues. CDR1 and CDR2 from the germline V gene are SNHLY and FYNNEI. This CDR3 reads CASSGGLNNEKLFF. Supplemented by reference TRBV2 and TRBJ1-4, the full variable domain reads EPEVTQTPSHQVTQMGQEVILRCVPISNHLYFYWYRQILGQKVEFLVSFYNNEISEKSEIFDDQFSVERPDGSNFTLKIRSTKLEDSAMYFCASSGGLNNEKLFFGSGTQLSVL.

V gene TRBV7-2 combines with J gene TRBJ2-7. The CDR3 extends over 15 amino acids. CDR1 and CDR2 from the germline V gene are SGHTA and FQGNSA. CDR3 sequence reads: CASSLAASDSYEQYF.

The chain is built from TRBV6-5 and TRBJ1-5; TCRdb selects TRBD1, and the lack of DNA leaves this call unchecked. Germline V gene data show CDR1 as MNHEY and CDR2 as SVGAGI. The CDR3 has 17 residues. The CDR3 loop is CASSYSPGEGGGQPQHF.

The V gene is TRBV10-3, the J gene TRBJ2-5; TCRdb indicates TRBD2, and absent DNA this call remains unverified. Germline CDR1 is ENHRY and CDR2 is SYGVKD. The CDR3 has 14 residues. The CDR3 protein is CAINSGEWQETQYF.

The chain's CDR3 is CSARDSQRADYEQYF. The V call is TRBV20-1, the J call TRBJ2-7; TCRdb calls TRBD2, which cannot be checked without DNA. There are 15 residues in the CDR3. Per the germline V gene, CDR1 is DFQATT and CDR2 is SNEGSKA (reference sequence).

The V call is TRBV11-2, the J call TRBJ1-3; the D gene TCRdb calls, TRBD1, cannot be checked with no DNA. The V gene's germline CDR1 is SGHAT and CDR2 FQNNGV. The CDR3 sequence is 18 residues long. The chain's CDR3 is CASSIFPSFSRSGNTIYF.

The chain has TRBV6-5 and TRBJ2-1; the TCRdb call, TRBD1, lacks DNA for checking. This CDR3 is built from 14 residues. Germline CDR1 reads MNHEY; CDR2 reads SVGAGI. The CDR3: CASSYRGSYNEQFF.

CDR3: CASSLGFGTGVIYEQFF. The J gene is TRBJ2-1, the V gene TRBV5-1; there is no DNA to check the TCRdb D call of TRBD1. The CDR3 sequence is 17 residues long. Per germline, CDR1 SGHRS and CDR2 YFSETQ. The full variable domain, rest sourced from reference TRBV5-1 and TRBJ2-1, is KAGVTQTPRYLIKTRGQQVTLSCSPISGHRSVSWYQQTPGQGLQFLFEYFSETQRNKGNFPGRFSGRQFSNSRSEMNVSTLELGDSALYLCASSLGFGTGVIYEQFFGPGTRLTVL.

The rearrangement joins TRBV4-1 to TRBJ1-6; without DNA, the TCRdb call of TRBD1 cannot be checked. Per the germline V gene, CDR1 is MGHRA and CDR2 is YSYEKL. CDR3 length: 15 residues. This CDR3 reads CASSPGRGRDSPLHF.